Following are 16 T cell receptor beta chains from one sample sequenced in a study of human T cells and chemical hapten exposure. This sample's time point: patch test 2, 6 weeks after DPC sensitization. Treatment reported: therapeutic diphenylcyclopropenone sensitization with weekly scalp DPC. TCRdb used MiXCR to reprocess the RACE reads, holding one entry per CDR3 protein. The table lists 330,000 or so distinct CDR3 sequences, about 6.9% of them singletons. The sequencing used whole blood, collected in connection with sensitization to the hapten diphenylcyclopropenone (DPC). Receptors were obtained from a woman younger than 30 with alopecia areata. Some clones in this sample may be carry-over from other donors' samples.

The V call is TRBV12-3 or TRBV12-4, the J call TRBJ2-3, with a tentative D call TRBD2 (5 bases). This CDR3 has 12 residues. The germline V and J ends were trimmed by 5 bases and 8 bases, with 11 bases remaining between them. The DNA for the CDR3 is TGTGCCAGCAGTGCTAGCTGGGTTACGCAGTATTTT. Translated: CASSASWVTQYF.

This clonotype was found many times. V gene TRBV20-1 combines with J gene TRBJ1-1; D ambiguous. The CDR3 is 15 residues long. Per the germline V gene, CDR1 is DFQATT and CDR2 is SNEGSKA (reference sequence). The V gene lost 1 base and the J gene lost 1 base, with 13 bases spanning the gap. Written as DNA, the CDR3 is TGCAGTGCTAGAGTTGGAGGATCCAGGAACACTGAAGCTTTCTTT. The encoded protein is CSARVGGSRNTEAFF.

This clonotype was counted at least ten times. CDR3 amino acids: CASSFRGDSNQPQHF. In DNA, the CDR3 is TGTGCCAGCAGTTTCAGAGGGGATAGCAATCAGCCCCAGCATTTT. The chain links TRBV12-3 or TRBV12-4 to TRBJ1-5; D possibly corresponds to TRBD1 (5 bases). This CDR3 region has 15 residues. The V and J ends lost 3 bases and 0 bases respectively, with 9 bases between them.

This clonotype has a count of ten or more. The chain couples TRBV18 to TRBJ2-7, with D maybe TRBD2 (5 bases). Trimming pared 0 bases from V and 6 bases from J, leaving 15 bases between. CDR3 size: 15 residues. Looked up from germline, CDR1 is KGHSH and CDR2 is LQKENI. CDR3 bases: TGTGCCAGCTCACCACCGTTCGGACCGGAGGCCGAGCAGTACTTC. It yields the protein CASSPPFGPEAEQYF.

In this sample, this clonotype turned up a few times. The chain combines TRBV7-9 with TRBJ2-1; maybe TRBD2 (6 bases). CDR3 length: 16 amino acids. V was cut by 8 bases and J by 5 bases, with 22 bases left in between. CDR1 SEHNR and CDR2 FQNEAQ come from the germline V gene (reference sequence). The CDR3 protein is CASSSLGGAADNEQFF. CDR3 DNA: TGTGCCAGCTCCTCCTTAGGAGGGGCAGCGGACAATGAGCAGTTCTTC.

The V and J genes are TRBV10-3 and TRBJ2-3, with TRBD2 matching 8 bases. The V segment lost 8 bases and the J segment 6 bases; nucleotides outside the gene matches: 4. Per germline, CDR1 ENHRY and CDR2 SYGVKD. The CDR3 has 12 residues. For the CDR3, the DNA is TGTGCCATCCGGGGGGGCATGGATACGCAGTATTTT. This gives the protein CAIRGGMDTQYF.

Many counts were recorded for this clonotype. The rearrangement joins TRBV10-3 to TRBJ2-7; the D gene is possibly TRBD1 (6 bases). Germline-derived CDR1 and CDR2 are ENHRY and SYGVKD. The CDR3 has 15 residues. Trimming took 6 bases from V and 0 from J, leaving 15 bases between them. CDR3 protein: CAIRGQTSSSYEQYF. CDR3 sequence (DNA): TGTGCCATCAGGGGACAAACAAGTAGCTCCTACGAGCAGTACTTC.

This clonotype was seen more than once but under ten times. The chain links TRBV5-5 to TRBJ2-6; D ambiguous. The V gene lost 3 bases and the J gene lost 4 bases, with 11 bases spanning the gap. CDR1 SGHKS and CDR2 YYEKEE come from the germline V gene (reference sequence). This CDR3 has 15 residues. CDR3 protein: CASSSPMGGANVLTF. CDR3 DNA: TGTGCCAGCAGCTCCCCCATGGGAGGGGCCAACGTCCTGACTTTC.

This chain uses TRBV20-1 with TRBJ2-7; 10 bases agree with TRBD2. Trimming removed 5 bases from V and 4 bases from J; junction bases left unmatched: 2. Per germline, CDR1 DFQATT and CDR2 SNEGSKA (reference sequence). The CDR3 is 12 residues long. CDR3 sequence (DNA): TGCAGTGCTGTGACTAGCGGGTACGAGCAGTACTTC. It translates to CSAVTSGYEQYF.

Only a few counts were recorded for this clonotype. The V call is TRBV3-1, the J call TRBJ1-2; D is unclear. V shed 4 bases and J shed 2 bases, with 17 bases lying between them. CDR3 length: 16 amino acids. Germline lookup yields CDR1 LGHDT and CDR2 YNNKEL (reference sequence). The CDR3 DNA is TGTGCCAGCAGCCCAAGCGGTAAGCAGCACAACTATGGCTACACCTTC. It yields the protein CASSPSGKQHNYGYTF. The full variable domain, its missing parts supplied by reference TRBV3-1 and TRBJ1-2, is DTAVSQTPKYLVTQMGNDKSIKCEQNLGHDTMYWYKQDSKKFLKIMFSYNNKELIINETVPNRFSPKSPDKAHLNLHINSLELGDSAVYFCASSPSGKQHNYGYTFGSGTRLTVV.

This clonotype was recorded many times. The CDR3 coding sequence is TGTGCCAGCAGCCCAAGACAGGGCGGCTATGGCTACACCTTC. This sequence encodes CASSPRQGGYGYTF. The genes are TRBV7-2 and TRBJ1-2; 7 positions match TRBD1. V dropped 5 bases and J dropped 4; count of bases not matched to a gene: 7. This CDR3 is 14 amino acids long. CDR1 is SGHTA, CDR2 FQGNSA, per germline.

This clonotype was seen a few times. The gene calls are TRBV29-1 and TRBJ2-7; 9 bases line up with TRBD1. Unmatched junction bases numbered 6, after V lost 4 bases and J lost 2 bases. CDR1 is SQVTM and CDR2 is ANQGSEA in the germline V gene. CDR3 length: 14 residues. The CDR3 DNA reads TGCAGCGTTGTCTCGGACAGGGGACCCTACGAGCAGTACTTC. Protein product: CSVVSDRGPYEQYF.

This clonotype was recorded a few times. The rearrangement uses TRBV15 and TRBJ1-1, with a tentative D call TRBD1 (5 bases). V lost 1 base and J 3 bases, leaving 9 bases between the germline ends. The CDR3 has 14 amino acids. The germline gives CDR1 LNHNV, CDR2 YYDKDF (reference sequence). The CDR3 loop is CATSRGGGDTEAFF. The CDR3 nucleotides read TGTGCCACCAGCAGAGGGGGGGGAGACACTGAAGCTTTCTTT.

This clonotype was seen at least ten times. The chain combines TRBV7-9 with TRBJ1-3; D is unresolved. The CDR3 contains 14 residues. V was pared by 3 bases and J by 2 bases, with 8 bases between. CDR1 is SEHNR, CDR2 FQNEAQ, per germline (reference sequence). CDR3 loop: CASSFDNTGNTIYF. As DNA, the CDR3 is TGTGCCAGCAGCTTCGACAATACTGGAAACACCATATATTTT.

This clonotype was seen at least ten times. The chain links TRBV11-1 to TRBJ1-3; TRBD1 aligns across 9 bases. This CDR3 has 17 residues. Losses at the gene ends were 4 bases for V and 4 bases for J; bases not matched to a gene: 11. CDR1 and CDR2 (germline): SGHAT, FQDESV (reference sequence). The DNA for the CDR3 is TGTGCCAGCAGCTCCGCCGGGACAGGGCGACCAGGAAACACCATATATTTT. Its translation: CASSSAGTGRPGNTIYF.

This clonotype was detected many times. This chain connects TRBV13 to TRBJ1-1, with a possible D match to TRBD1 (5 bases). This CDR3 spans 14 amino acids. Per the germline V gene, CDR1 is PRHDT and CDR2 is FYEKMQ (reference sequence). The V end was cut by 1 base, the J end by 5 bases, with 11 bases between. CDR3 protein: CASSLAQEGTEAFF. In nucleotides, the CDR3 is TGTGCCAGCAGCTTAGCGCAGGAGGGGACTGAAGCTTTCTTT.